This T cell receptor (beta chain) was retrieved from a study of OX40 agonist ivuxolimab in advanced cancers. Between the trimmed V and J ends, which lost 6 bases and 4 bases, there was a span of 15 bases. Germline lookup yields CDR1 SGHDN and CDR2 FVKESK. CDR3 length: 14 amino acids. This clone was seen a few times. Its antigen is as yet unknown. General study findings and limits: Expanded clones tended on average to be more numerous among CD8+ T cells than CD4+.

TCRdb keeps only in-frame clones here, not all; method: immunoSEQ multiplex PCR. The sample contains fewer than 120,000 clones, over 85% of which appear only once. The rearrangement uses TRBV14 and TRBJ1-2; D is possibly TRBD1 (6 bases). The TCR originated in an adult with an advanced solid tumor such as melanoma, head and neck, liver or kidney cancer. The material sequenced was CD4+ or CD8+ T cells sorted from blood, taken in a trial of the OX40 agonist ivuxolimab. The CDR3 region is CASSLGGRVYGYTF. The CDR3 DNA sequence: TGTGCCAGCAGTCTCGGGGGGCGCGTCTATGGCTACACCTTC.